This TCR beta chain was captured by sequencing in a study of blood T cells in healthy people across ages. About the study: Capture via template switching afforded approximately one barcoded beta molecule per two T cells.

PCR was performed a second time for about 7 to 12 cycles using a sample-barcoded 5' primer and a J-beta primer mix. TCRdb analysed the 5' RACE reads with MiXCR anew, one entry per CDR3 protein. The data contain about 930,000 distinct CDR3 sequences, under 35% of them singletons. Whole-study results and caveats: Shifts in expanded clonotypes may have been confounded by donor CMV status, which was unknown.

The CDR3 runs 13 residues. The V end lost 1 base, the J end lost 9 bases, and 10 bases lay between the germline ends. Germline CDR1 and CDR2: SGHTA and FQGNSA. This clonotype has more than one count but fewer than ten. The antigen remains unidentified. These data also featured in a second study, about T cells of mothers and their children. That work contributes: A handful of children and their three healthy Caucasian mothers were the donors. Related mother-child pairs shared slightly more overlap than unrelated pairs, but the difference was non-significant.

The sequencing input was blood. The gene calls are TRBV7-2 and TRBJ1-3; no definite D call. The receptor comes from a woman aged 40 to 50 in good health. The CDR3 DNA reads as TGTGCCAGCAGCTTAGTACCGATTGGCACCATATATTTT. It is translated as CASSLVPIGTIYF.